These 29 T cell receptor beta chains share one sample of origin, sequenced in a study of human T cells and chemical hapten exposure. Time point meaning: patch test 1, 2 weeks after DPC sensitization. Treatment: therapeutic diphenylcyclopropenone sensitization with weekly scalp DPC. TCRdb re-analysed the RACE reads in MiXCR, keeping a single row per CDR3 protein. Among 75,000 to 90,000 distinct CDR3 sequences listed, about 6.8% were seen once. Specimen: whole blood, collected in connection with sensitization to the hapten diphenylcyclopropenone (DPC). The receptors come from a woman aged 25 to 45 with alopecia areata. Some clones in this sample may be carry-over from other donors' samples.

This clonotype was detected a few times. The CDR3 loop reads CASSPEPGTISQPQHF. The CDR3 bases are TGTGCCAGCTCACCTGAACCTGGGACAATTTCTCAGCCCCAGCATTTT. V usage is TRBV18 and J usage is TRBJ1-5; TRBD1 might be the D (6 bases). V lost 3 bases and J lost 6, with 18 bases in between. The germline V gene has CDR1 KGHSH and CDR2 LQKENI. The CDR3 length is 16 residues.

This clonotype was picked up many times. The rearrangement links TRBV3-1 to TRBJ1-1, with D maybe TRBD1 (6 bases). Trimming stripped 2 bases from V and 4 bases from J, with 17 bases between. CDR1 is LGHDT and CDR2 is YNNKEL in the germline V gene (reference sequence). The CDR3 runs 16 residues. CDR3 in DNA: TGTGCCAGCAGCCAACGAAAAGCCCTAGGGGGCACTGAAGCTTTCTTT. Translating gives CASSQRKALGGTEAFF.

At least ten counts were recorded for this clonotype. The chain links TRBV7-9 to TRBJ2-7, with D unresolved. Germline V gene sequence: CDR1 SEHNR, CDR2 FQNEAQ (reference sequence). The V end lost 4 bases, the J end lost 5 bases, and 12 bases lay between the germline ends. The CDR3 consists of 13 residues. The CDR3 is CASSSRQVHEQYF. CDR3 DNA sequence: TGTGCCAGCAGCTCCAGACAAGTCCACGAGCAGTACTTC.

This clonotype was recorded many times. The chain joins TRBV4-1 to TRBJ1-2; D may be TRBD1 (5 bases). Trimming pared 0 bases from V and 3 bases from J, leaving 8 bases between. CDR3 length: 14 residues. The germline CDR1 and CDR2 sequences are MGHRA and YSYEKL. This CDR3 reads CASSQETGDYGYTF. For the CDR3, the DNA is TGCGCCAGCAGCCAAGAAACAGGTGACTATGGCTACACCTTC.

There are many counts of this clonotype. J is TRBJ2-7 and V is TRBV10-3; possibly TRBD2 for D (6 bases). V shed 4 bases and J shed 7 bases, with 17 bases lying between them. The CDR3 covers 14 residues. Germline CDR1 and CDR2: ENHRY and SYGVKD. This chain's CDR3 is CAISVSGTSGEQYF. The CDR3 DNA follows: TGTGCCATCAGTGTTTCCGGGACTTCTGGAGAGCAGTACTTC.

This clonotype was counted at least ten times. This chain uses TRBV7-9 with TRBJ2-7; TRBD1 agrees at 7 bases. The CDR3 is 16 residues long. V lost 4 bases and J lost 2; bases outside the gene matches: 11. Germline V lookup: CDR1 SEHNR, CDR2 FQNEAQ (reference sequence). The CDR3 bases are TGTGCCAGCAGCTCTACTAGGGGGCGGGTTACCTACGAGCAGTACTTC. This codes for CASSSTRGRVTYEQYF.

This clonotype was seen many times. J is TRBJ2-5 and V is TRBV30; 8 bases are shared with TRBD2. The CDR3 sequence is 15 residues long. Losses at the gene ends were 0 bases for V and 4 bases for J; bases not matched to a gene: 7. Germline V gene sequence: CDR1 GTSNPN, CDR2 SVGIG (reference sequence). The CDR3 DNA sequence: TGTGCCTGGAGTGTTTGGAGCGGGGGACGAGAGACCCAGTACTTC. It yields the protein CAWSVWSGGRETQYF.

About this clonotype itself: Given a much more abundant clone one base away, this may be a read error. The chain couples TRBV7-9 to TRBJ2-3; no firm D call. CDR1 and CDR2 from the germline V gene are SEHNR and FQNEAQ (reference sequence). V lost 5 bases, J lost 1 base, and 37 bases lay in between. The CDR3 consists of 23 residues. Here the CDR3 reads CASSTDLPPKEPDGITCTDTQYF. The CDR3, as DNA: TGTGCCAGCAGCACAGACTTGCCCCCCAAAGAACCCGACGGTATCACCTGCACAGATACGCAGTATTTT.

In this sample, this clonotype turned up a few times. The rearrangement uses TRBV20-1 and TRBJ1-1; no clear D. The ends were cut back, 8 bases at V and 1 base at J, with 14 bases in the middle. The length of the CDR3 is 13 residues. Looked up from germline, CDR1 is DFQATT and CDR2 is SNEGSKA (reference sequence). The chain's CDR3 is CSTLKSRNTEAFF. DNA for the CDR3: TGCAGTACCCTCAAGTCAAGGAACACTGAAGCTTTCTTT.

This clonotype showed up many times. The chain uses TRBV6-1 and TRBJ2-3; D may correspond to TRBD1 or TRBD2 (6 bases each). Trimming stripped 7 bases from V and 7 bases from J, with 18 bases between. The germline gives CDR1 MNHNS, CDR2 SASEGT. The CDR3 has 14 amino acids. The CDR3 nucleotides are TGTGCCAGCAATTCCGGGGGCACGTCGAATACGCAGTATTTT. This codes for CASNSGGTSNTQYF.

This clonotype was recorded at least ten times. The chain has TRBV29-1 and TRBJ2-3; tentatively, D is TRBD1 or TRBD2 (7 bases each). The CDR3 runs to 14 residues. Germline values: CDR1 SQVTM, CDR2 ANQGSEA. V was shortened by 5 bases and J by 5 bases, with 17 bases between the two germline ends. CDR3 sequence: CSVRQGGLGDTQYF. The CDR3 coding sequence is TGCAGCGTTCGACAGGGAGGGCTTGGAGATACGCAGTATTTT.

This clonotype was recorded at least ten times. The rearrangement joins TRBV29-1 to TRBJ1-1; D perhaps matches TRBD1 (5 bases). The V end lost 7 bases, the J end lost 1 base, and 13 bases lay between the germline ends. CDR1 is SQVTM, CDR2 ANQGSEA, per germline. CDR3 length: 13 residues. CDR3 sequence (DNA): TGCAGCGGCGGGGACGGCGAGAACACTGAAGCTTTCTTT. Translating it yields CSGGDGENTEAFF.

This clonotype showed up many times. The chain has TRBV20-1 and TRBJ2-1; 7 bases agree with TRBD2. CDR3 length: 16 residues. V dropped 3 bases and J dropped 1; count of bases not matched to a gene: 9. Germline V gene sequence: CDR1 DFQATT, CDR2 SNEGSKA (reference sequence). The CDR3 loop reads CSAREERGRSYNEQFF. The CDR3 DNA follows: TGCAGTGCTAGGGAAGAGCGGGGTCGGTCCTACAATGAGCAGTTCTTC.

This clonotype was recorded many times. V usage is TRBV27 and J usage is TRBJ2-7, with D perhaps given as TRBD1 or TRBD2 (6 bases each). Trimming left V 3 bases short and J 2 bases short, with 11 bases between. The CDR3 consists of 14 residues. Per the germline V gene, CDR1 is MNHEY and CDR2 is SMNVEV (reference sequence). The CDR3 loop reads CASSLLEGAYEQYF. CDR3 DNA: TGTGCCAGCAGTTTGTTGGAGGGGGCCTACGAGCAGTACTTC.

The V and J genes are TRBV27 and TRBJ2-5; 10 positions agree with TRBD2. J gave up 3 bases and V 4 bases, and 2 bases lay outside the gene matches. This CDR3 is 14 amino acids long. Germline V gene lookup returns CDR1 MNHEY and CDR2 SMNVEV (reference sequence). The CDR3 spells CASSSLAGEETQYF. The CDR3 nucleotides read TGTGCCAGCAGTTCCCTAGCGGGGGAAGAGACCCAGTACTTC.

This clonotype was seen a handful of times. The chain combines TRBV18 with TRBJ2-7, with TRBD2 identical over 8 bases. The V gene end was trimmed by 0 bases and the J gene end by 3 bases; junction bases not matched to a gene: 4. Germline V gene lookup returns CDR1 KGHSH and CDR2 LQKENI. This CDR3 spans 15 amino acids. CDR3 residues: CASSPPAGGDYEQYF. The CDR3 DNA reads TGTGCCAGCTCACCACCGGCCGGGGGGGACTACGAGCAGTACTTC.

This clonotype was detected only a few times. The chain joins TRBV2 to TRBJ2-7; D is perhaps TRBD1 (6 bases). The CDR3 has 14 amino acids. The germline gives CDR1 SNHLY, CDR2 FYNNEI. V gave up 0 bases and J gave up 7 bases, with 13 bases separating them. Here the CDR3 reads CASSEALQGWEQYF. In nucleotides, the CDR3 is TGTGCCAGCAGTGAAGCGCTTCAGGGGTGGGAGCAGTACTTC.

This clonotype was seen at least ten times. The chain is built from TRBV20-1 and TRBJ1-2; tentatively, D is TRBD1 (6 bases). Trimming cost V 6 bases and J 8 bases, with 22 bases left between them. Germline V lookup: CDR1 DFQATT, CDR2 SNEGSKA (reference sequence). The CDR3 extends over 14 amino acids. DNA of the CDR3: TGCAGTGCCGAGGTTCAGGGAGGGGGGGAAGGCTACACCTTC. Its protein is CSAEVQGGGEGYTF.

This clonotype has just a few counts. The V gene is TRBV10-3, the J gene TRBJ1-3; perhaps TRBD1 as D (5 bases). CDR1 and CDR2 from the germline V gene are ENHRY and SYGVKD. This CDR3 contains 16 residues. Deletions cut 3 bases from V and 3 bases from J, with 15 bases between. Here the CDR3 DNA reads TGTGCCATCAGTGATATAGAGGGGTCTAGTGGAAACACCATATATTTT. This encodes CAISDIEGSSGNTIYF.

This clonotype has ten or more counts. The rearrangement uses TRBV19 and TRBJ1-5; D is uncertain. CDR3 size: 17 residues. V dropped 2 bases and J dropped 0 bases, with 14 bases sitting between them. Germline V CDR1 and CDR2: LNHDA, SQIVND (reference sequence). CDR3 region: CASSILNSFYSNQPQHF. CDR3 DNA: TGTGCCAGTAGTATATTAAACAGTTTTTATAGCAATCAGCCCCAGCATTTT.

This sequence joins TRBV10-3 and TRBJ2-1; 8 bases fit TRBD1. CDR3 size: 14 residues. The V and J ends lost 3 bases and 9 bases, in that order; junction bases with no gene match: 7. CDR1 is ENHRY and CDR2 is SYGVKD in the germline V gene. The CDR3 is CAISDDRGSAEQFF. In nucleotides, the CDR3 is TGTGCCATCAGTGATGACAGGGGCTCGGCTGAGCAGTTCTTC.

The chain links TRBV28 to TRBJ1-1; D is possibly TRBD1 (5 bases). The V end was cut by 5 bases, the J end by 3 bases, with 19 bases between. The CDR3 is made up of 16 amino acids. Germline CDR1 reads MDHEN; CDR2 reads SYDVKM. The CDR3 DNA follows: TGTGCCAGCAGTCATAAATCCAGGGACCGATACACTGAAGCTTTCTTT. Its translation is CASSHKSRDRYTEAFF. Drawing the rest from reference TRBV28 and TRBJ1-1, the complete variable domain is DVKVTQSSRYLVKRTGEKVFLECVQDMDHENMFWYRQDPGLGLRLIYFSYDVKMKEKGDIPEGYSVSREKKERFSLILESASTNQTSMYLCASSHKSRDRYTEAFFGQGTRLTVV.

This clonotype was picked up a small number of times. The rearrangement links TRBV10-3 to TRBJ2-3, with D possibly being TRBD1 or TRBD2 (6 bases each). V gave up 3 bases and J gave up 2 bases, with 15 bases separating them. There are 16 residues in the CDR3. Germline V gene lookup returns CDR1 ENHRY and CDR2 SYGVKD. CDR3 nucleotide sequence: TGTGCCATCAGTGACCGGGGGCGAGGAGTCACAGATACGCAGTATTTT. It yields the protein CAISDRGRGVTDTQYF.

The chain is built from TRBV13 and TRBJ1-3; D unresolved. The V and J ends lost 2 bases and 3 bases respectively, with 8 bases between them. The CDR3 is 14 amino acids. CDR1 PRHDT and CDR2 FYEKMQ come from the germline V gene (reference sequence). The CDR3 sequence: CASSLHQVGNTIYF. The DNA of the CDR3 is TGTGCCAGCAGCTTACACCAGGTTGGAAACACCATATATTTT.

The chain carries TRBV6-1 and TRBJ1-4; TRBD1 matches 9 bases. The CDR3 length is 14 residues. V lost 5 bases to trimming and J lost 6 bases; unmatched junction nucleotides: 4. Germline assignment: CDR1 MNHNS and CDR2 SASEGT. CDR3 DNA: TGTGCCAGCAGTTACAGGGGGCTTGATGAAAAACTGTTTTTT. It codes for CASSYRGLDEKLFF.

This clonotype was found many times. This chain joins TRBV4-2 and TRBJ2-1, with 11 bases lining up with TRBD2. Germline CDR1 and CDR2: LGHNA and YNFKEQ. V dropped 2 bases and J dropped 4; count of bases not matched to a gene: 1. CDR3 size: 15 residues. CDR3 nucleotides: TGTGCCAGCAGCCAAAGACTAGCGGGGTACAATGAGCAGTTCTTC. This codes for CASSQRLAGYNEQFF.

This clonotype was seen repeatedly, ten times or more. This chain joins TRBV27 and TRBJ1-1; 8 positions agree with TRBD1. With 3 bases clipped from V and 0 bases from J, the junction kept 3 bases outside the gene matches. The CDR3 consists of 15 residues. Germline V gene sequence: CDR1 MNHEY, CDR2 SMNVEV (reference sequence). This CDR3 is CASSFGTGLNTEAFF. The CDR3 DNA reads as TGTGCCAGCAGTTTCGGGACAGGTTTGAACACTGAAGCTTTCTTT.

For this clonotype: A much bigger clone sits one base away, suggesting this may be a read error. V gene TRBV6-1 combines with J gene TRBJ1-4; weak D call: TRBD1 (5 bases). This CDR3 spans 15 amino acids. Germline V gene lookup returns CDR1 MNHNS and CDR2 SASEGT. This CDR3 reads CVSGAERKRDEKLFF. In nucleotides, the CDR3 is TGTGTCAGTGGGGCCGAGCGAAAGCGGGATGAAAAACTGTTTTTT.

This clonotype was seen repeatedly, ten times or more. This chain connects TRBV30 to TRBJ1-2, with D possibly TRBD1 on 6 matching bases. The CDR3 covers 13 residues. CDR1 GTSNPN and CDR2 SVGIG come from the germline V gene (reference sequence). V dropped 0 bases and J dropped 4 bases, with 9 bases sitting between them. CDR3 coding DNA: TGTGCCTGGAGTGTCAGGGACACCTATGGCTACACCTTC. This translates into CAWSVRDTYGYTF.